The next 14 T cell receptor beta chains were all read from a single sample in a study of blood T cells in healthy people across ages. A second about 7 to 11 cycle PCR used barcoded and J-beta primers. A single record per CDR3 protein comes from TCRdb applying MiXCR to the 5' RACE reads. This sample yields hundreds of thousands of distinct CDR3 sequences, of which approximately 50% are seen a single time; 30% to 45% belongs to the top ten. Sample: blood. All receptors derive from a man aged 60 to 75 in good health.

The rearrangement links TRBV6-2 or TRBV6-3 to TRBJ2-7; 11 positions match TRBD2. CDR3 length: 15 residues. V lost 7 bases, J lost 2 bases, and 7 bases stayed unmatched. Germline values: CDR1 MNHEY, CDR2 SVGEGT. The CDR3 DNA reads TGTGCCAGCAATCGATTTAGCGGGGGGGCCTACGAGCAGTACTTC. Translation gives CASNRFSGGAYEQYF.

V and J are TRBV15 and TRBJ2-1; TRBD2 agrees at 11 bases. After removal of 8 bases from V and 0 bases from J, the junction contained 9 bases not matched to a gene. This CDR3 comprises 17 residues. Per germline, CDR1 LNHNV and CDR2 YYDKDF (reference sequence). This chain's CDR3 is CATGSGGDSSSYNEQFF. CDR3 DNA sequence: TGTGCCACCGGTAGCGGGGGGGACTCCAGCTCCTACAATGAGCAGTTCTTC.

The chain combines TRBV7-9 with TRBJ1-1; D is unresolved. V was trimmed by 4 bases and J by 3 bases, leaving 12 bases between them. CDR1 SEHNR and CDR2 FQNEAQ come from the germline V gene (reference sequence). The CDR3 extends over 14 amino acids. The CDR3 here is CASSSPGIHTEAFF. CDR3 DNA sequence: TGTGCCAGCAGCTCCCCGGGGATTCACACTGAAGCTTTCTTT.

In this sample, this clonotype turned up a few times. The genes are TRBV9 and TRBJ1-2, with D unresolved. V dropped 0 bases and J dropped 7 bases, with 13 bases sitting between them. Germline assignment: CDR1 SGDLS and CDR2 YYNGEE. The CDR3 sequence is 14 residues long. The CDR3, as DNA: TGTGCCAGCAGCGTAGAAACTGGTCCGGGTGGCTACACCTTC. It is translated as CASSVETGPGGYTF.

The chain links TRBV6-2 or TRBV6-3 to TRBJ2-1, with D unresolved. The CDR3 has 15 amino acids. CDR1 MNHEY and CDR2 SVGEGT come from the germline V gene. V lost 5 bases, J lost 0 bases, and 11 bases lay in between. The CDR3 loop reads CASSVQAISYNEQFF. The CDR3 region has the DNA TGTGCCAGCAGTGTCCAAGCGATCTCCTACAATGAGCAGTTCTTC.

V usage is TRBV9 and J usage is TRBJ2-4, with D hard to call. V was clipped by 3 bases and J by 1 base, with 14 bases between them. The CDR3 covers 16 residues. CDR1 is SGDLS and CDR2 is YYNGEE in the germline V gene. In nucleotides, the CDR3 is TGTGCCAGCAGCGAACTAATGGGCGCGGCCAAAAACATTCAGTACTTC. Amino acids: CASSELMGAAKNIQYF.

This clonotype was seen more than once but under ten times. V is TRBV24-1 and J is TRBJ2-1; D might be TRBD1 (6 bases). The germline V gene encodes CDR1 KGHDR and CDR2 SFDVKD. V was clipped by 2 bases and J by 0 bases, with 13 bases between them. The CDR3 has 17 amino acids. The DNA of the CDR3 is TGTGCCACCAGTGATTCGCAGGGGCATCTCTCCTACAATGAGCAGTTCTTC. Its protein is CATSDSQGHLSYNEQFF.

This clonotype was observed a handful of times. The CDR3 is CASSPDTTYEQYF. The CDR3 nucleotides read TGTGCCAGCAGCCCAGACACCACCTACGAGCAGTACTTC. The genes are TRBV11-2 and TRBJ2-7; D is unclear. The V end was cut by 5 bases, the J end by 2 bases, with 10 bases between. Germline V gives CDR1 SGHAT, CDR2 FQNNGV. The CDR3 has 13 residues.

The chain recombines TRBV20-1 with TRBJ2-7; D is uncertain. V shed 3 bases and J shed 4 bases, with 10 bases lying between them. The CDR3 spans 12 residues. Germline V gives CDR1 DFQATT, CDR2 SNEGSKA (reference sequence). In nucleotides, the CDR3 is TGCAGTGCTAGTAGGCTGGGTTACGAGCAGTACTTC. Its protein is CSASRLGYEQYF.

This chain links TRBV20-1 with TRBJ2-5; D may be TRBD1 (7 bases). CDR3 size: 15 residues. Germline V gene data show CDR1 as DFQATT and CDR2 as SNEGSKA (reference sequence). Deletions cut 4 bases from V and 5 bases from J, with 20 bases between. For the CDR3, the DNA is TGCAGTGCTATGGAGGGGGCGAAGCTGGGGGAGACCCAGTACTTC. It encodes CSAMEGAKLGETQYF.

This chain links TRBV14 with TRBJ2-2, with TRBD1 identical over 9 bases. V lost 4 bases, J lost 5 bases, and 8 bases stayed unmatched. The CDR3 is made up of 16 amino acids. Germline CDR1 reads SGHDN; CDR2 reads FVKESK. The CDR3 spells CASSRPGQGTTGELFF. The CDR3 DNA follows: TGTGCCAGCAGCCGGCCGGGACAGGGTACGACCGGGGAGCTGTTTTTT.

This chain uses TRBV5-8 with TRBJ2-7, with TRBD1 matching over 7 bases. The J call is doubtful: the DNA matches TRBJ2-5 better. Germline CDR1 SGHTS, CDR2 YDEGEE. The CDR3 consists of 13 residues. The chain's CDR3 is CASSDRVGKTQYF. CDR3 DNA sequence: TGTGCCAGCAGCGACAGGGTGGGGAAGACCCAGTACTTC.

The chain couples TRBV25-1 to TRBJ1-5, with D possibly being TRBD1 (6 bases). There are 14 residues in the CDR3. V lost 3 bases, J lost 6 bases, and 12 bases lay in between. CDR1 is MGHDK, CDR2 SYGVNS, per germline. CDR3 bases: TGTGCCAGCAGTGATAGGGGGTACAGTCAGCCCCAGCATTTT. Protein sequence: CASSDRGYSQPQHF.

This clonotype has a handful of counts. The chain carries TRBV3-1 and TRBJ2-7; 12 bases align to TRBD1. Gene TRBJ2-5 matches the end of the DNA better, so the J call may be wrong. Germline V gene sequence: CDR1 LGHDT, CDR2 YNNKEL (reference sequence). The CDR3 is made up of 16 amino acids. The CDR3 sequence: CASSQGDRGRKETQYF. CDR3 bases: TGTGCCAGCAGCCAGGGGGACAGGGGGCGAAAAGAGACCCAGTACTTC.